Described below is a single T cell receptor (beta chain) sequence and its context. The CDR3 runs to 16 residues. Looked up from germline, CDR1 is SGHDT and CDR2 is YYEEEE. V was shortened by 0 bases and J by 3 bases, with 13 bases between the two germline ends. This specimen comes from a study of cytomegalovirus exposure and HLA in healthy donors. Study-wide context: Prior work identified 95 million to 120 million unique TCR beta sequences in 190 million or so T cells.

PCR primers comprised 60 Vbeta and 13 Jbeta primers. TCRdb's table, derived via immunoSEQ multiplex PCR, lists solely in-frame clones and lacks some. The table shows about 96,000 clones, with roughly three quarters occurring only once. The sequence came from a man aged 25-45 years in good health and CMV-seronegative. The rearrangement links TRBV5-6 to TRBJ1-5; no reliable D call. Sequenced sample: PBMCs. CDR3 protein: CASSLATDGYNQPQHF. As DNA, the CDR3 is TGTGCCAGCAGCTTGGCTACCGACGGGTACAATCAGCCCCAGCATTTT.